This entry describes one T cell receptor beta chain. Its antigen is undetermined. The source of the sample is a study of CXCR3-negative and CXCR3-positive naive CD8 T cells. Study observations and caveats: CXCR3-positive naive cells carried more hydrophobic TRB CDR3s than CXCR3-negative ones. No difference in surface CD5 was seen between naive subsets, and TCR strength was inferred from TRB CDR3 properties. Diversity proved comparably high across both naive subsets and much lower in memory CD8+ cells.

CDR1 and CDR2 from the germline V gene are MRHNA and SNTAGT. The CDR3 consists of 15 residues. UMI-labeled TRB cDNA libraries were prepared by 5' RACE. No DNA is given; TCRdb re-called the 5' RACE reads and lists each CDR3 protein once. The sample totals some 85,000 distinct CDR3 sequences. Sorts that each held approximately 300,000 cells were run in triplicate for every CD8+ T cell subset. CD45RO-CCR7+CD27+CD95- marked naive CD8+ T cells. What was sequenced was naive CXCR3+ CD8+ T cells from blood. Subset reported: CD45RO-CCR7+CD27+CD95- naive CD8+ T cells expressing CXCR3 (TNR3+). The chain is built from TRBV6-4 and TRBJ2-7; TCRdb reports TRBD2, a call that lacks DNA to check it against. The source of this sequence is a human donor in good health. Some clones in this sample may be carry-over from other donors' samples. The CDR3 spells CASSLGDFSTGEQYF.